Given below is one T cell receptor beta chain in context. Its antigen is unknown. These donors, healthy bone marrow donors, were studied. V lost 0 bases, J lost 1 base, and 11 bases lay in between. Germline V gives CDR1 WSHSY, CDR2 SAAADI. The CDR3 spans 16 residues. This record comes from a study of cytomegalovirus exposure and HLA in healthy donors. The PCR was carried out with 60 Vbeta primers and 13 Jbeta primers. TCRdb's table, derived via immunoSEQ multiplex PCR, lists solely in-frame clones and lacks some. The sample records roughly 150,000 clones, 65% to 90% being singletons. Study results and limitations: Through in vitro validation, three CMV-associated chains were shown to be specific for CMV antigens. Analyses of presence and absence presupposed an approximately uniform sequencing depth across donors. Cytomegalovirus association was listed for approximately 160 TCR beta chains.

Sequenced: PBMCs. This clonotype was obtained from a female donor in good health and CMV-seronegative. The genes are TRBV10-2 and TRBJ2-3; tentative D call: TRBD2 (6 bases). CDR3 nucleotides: TGCGCCAGCAGTGAGTCCGTGGGGGAGGGCACAGATACGCAGTATTTT. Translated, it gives CASSESVGEGTDTQYF.